The subject of this entry is one T cell receptor beta chain. The antigen is unknown. These data are taken from a study of response to subunit inactivated influenza vaccine. V was clipped by 2 bases and J by 1 base; unmatched bases: 1. CDR3 size: 14 residues. Germline values: CDR1 SGHRS, CDR2 YFSETQ. TCRdb reprocessed the RT-PCR reads with MiXCR, giving one entry per CDR3 protein. The data show about 300,000 distinct CDR3 sequences, with approximately 20% seen just once and 10% held by the top ten. Whole-study results and caveats: The authors suggested that every seasonal influenza vaccination recruits few new T cells.

The sequence came from a man between 50 and 69 years old who received an inactivated influenza vaccine. The specimen comprised PBMCs from blood, sampled about 20 months after vaccination. The chain recombines TRBV5-1 with TRBJ2-5, with 8 bases aligning to TRBD1. As DNA, the CDR3 is TGCGCCAGCAGCTTACAGGGGGTCCAAGAGACCCAGTACTTC. Translation gives CASSLQGVQETQYF.